This entry describes one T cell receptor (beta chain). Study processing details: Because ImmunoSEQ provided only junction sequences with no quality scores, the filtering differed. Using immunoSEQ multiplex PCR, the repertoire was profiled, and TCRdb retains in-frame clones only, with some absent. The V and J calls and clone size are taken from that table; D and trimming were inferred from the DNA. This table holds roughly 770,000 clones, around 96% found once. The naive CD8 population came from CD45RO-negative cells selected for CCR7, without terminally differentiated effector memory CD45RA+ cells. The study drew all its donors from Caucasian adults living in Nashville, Tennessee. Trimming stripped 4 bases from V and 3 bases from J, with 1 base between. Looked up from germline, CDR1 is SGHNT and CDR2 is YYREEE (reference sequence). The CDR3 sequence is 11 residues long. These data originate in a study of shared clonotypes between healthy human individuals.

This TCR was recovered from a young man in good health. The rearrangement links TRBV5-4 to TRBJ2-2; D gene uncertain. The sequenced sample was naive CD8+ T cells sorted from blood. The CDR3 region is CASSHTGELFF. The CDR3 region has the DNA TGTGCCAGCAGCCACACCGGGGAGCTGTTTTTT.